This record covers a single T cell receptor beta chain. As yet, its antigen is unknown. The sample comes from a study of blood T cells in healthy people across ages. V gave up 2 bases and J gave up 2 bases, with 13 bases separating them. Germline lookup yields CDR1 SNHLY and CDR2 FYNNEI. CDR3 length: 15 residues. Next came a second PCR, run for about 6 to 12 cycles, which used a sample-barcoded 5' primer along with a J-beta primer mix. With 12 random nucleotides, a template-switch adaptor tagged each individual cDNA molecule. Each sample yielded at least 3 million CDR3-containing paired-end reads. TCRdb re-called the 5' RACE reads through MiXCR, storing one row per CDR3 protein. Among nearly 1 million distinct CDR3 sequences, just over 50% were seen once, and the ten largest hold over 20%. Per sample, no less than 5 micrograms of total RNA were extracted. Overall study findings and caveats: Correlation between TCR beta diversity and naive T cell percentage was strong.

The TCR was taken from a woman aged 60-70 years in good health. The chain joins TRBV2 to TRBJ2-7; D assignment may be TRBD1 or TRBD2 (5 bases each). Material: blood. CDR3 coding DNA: TGTGCCAGCAGTGAATTGAGGGGTACGACCTACGAGCAGTACTTC. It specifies CASSELRGTTYEQYF.